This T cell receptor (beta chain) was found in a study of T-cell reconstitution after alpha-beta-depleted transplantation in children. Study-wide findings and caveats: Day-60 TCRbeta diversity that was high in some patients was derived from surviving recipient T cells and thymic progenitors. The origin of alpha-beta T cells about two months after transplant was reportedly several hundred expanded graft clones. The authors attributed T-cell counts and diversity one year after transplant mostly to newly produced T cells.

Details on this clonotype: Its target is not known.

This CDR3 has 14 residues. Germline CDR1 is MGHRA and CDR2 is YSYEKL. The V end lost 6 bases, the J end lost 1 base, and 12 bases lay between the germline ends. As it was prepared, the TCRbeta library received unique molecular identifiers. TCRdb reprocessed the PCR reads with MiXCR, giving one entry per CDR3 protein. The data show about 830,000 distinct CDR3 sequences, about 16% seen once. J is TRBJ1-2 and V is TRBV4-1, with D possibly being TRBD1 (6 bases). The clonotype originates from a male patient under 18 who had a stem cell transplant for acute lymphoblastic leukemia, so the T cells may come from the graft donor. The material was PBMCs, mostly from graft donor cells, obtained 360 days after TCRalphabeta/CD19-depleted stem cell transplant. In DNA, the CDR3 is TGCGCCAGCAGGAGGACAGCGGATAACTATGGCTACACCTTC. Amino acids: CASRRTADNYGYTF.